The following is a T cell receptor (beta chain) sequence with its context. Per germline, CDR1 MNHEY and CDR2 SVGEGT. J was trimmed by 8 bases and V by 3 bases; bases with no gene match: 8. CDR3 size: 15 residues. Libraries were prepared by immunoSEQ multiplex PCR; TCRdb keeps only in-frame clonotypes and omits some of them. The sample shows about 270,000 clones, approximately 90% of them seen only once. This entry belongs to a study of blood T cell repertoires in COVID-19. This chain links TRBV6-2 or TRBV6-3 with TRBJ2-1; 9 bases line up with TRBD2. The receptor was isolated from a young woman with acute COVID-19. The sequencing sample was made of PBMCs or T cells enriched from blood (not recorded which). The CDR3 coding sequence is TGTGCCAGCAGTTATCTAGGCGGGAGGGGCTATGAGCAGTTCTTC. This translates into CASSYLGGRGYEQFF.